A single sample gave rise to the 18 T cell receptor beta chains below, sequenced in a study of cytomegalovirus exposure and HLA in healthy donors. A multiplex PCR was run with 60 Vbeta primers and 13 Jbeta primers. Some clones are missing from TCRdb's copy, which holds only in-frame ones; the method was immunoSEQ multiplex PCR. The sample has about 180,000 clones; 84% are singletons. The sample was PBMCs. The receptors come from a girl aged 2-10 years in good health and CMV-seropositive.

This clone was seen only once. The chain employs TRBV9 and TRBJ2-7; TRBD2 is a possible D gene (5 bases). The CDR3 has 15 residues. Deletions cut 1 base from V and 0 bases from J, with 11 bases between. CDR1 is SGDLS, CDR2 YYNGEE, per germline. Written as DNA, the CDR3 is TGTGCCAGCAGCGTATCCTCTGGGAGCTCCTACGAGCAGTACTTC. It is translated as CASSVSSGSSYEQYF.

V is TRBV5-1 and J is TRBJ2-1, with 11 positions matching TRBD2. The CDR3 is 16 amino acids. Germline-derived CDR1 and CDR2 are SGHRS and YFSETQ. The junction had 7 bases not matched to a gene; V was cut back by 4 bases and J by 4 bases. The CDR3 sequence is CASSSNSGGVYNEQFF. The CDR3 nucleotides are TGCGCCAGCAGCAGCAATAGCGGGGGGGTTTACAATGAGCAGTTCTTC.

The chain recombines TRBV4-1 with TRBJ2-1, with D unresolved. The V and J ends lost 1 base and 2 bases respectively, with 12 bases between them. Germline assignment: CDR1 MGHRA and CDR2 YSYEKL. The CDR3 runs to 16 residues. Written as DNA, the CDR3 is TGCGCCAGCAGCCAAGTAGGTAGGCGGACCTACAATGAGCAGTTCTTC. Encoded protein: CASSQVGRRTYNEQFF.

The CDR3 here is CASTASNQPQHF. CDR3 nucleotide sequence: TGTGCCAGCACAGCGAGCAATCAGCCCCAGCATTTT. This chain uses TRBV28 with TRBJ1-5; D call uncertain. Trimming took off 7 bases at V and 1 base at J, with 5 bases between the two ends. CDR3 size: 12 residues. The germline CDR1 and CDR2 sequences are MDHEN and SYDVKM.

This chain's CDR3 is CASSYRGLAGTEQFF. The DNA of the CDR3 is TGTGCCAGCAGTTACCGGGGACTAGCGGGAACTGAGCAGTTCTTC. This chain connects TRBV6-5 to TRBJ2-1, with 13 bases matching TRBD2. The CDR3 is 15 amino acids. V lost 2 bases, J lost 9 bases, and 4 bases stayed unmatched. In germline, CDR1 is MNHEY, CDR2 SVGAGI.

This sequence joins TRBV6-5 and TRBJ2-5; maybe TRBD2 (7 bases). Germline-derived CDR1 and CDR2 are MNHEY and SVGAGI. This CDR3 is built from 15 residues. V dropped 2 bases and J dropped 5 bases, with 15 bases sitting between them. The DNA of the CDR3 is TGTGCCAGCAGTTACCTCGGGGGGCCGAGGGAGACCCAGTACTTC. It yields the protein CASSYLGGPRETQYF.

This chain connects TRBV7-2 to TRBJ1-2; 8 bases are shared with TRBD1. CDR1 and CDR2 from the germline V gene are SGHTA and FQGNSA. This CDR3 comprises 16 residues. Unmatched junction bases numbered 10, after V lost 3 bases and J lost 4 bases. CDR3 sequence (DNA): TGTGCCAGCAGCTTGGACCTGGGACAGGCGTTCTATGGCTACACCTTC. It is translated as CASSLDLGQAFYGYTF.

The chain recombines TRBV4-1 with TRBJ1-6; TRBD1 aligns across 12 bases. There are 18 residues in the CDR3. CDR1 and CDR2 from the germline V gene are MGHRA and YSYEKL. Germline trimming cut 4 bases from V and 2 bases from J; bases unmatched to any gene: 6. The CDR3 spells CASSPGDRGLAYNSPLHF. In DNA form, the CDR3 reads TGCGCCAGCAGCCCGGGGGACAGGGGGCTTGCCTATAATTCACCCCTCCACTTT.

The chain joins TRBV11-3 to TRBJ2-1; D might be TRBD2 (5 bases). Trimming cost V 1 base and J 7 bases, with 11 bases left between them. Germline V gene sequence: CDR1 SGHNT, CDR2 YENEEA. The CDR3 length is 14 residues. CDR3 amino acids: CASSLVRVGNEQFF. The CDR3 nucleotides read TGTGCCAGCAGCTTAGTGAGGGTTGGGAATGAGCAGTTCTTC. Combining the CDR3 with reference TRBV11-3 and TRBJ2-1 gives the whole variable domain EAGVVQSPRYKIIEKKQPVAFWCNPISGHNTLYWYLQNLGQGPELLIRYENEEAVDDSQLPKDRFSAERLKGVDSTLKIQPAELGDSAVYLCASSLVRVGNEQFFGPGTRLTVL.

The chain has TRBV7-6 and TRBJ2-1; tentatively, D is TRBD1 (6 bases). Trimming took 4 bases from V and 2 from J, leaving 18 bases between them. The germline V gene has CDR1 SGHVS and CDR2 FNYEAQ. This CDR3 has 17 residues. In DNA, the CDR3 is TGTGCCAGCAGCTCCCCAAGGACAGTCAAGACCTACAATGAGCAGTTCTTC. It encodes CASSSPRTVKTYNEQFF.

The genes are TRBV5-1 and TRBJ2-3, with D perhaps matching TRBD1 (5 bases). The CDR3 covers 11 residues. CDR1 is SGHRS and CDR2 is YFSETQ in the germline V gene. Trimming removed 7 bases at V and 3 bases at J, with 6 bases between. CDR3 sequence (DNA): TGCGCCAGCGGGGCTACAGATACGCAGTATTTT. Translating it yields CASGATDTQYF.

The CDR3 DNA is TGTGCCTGGGCGGACCTTGGGACAGGGGGCACGGGAGCTTTCTTT. Its protein product is CAWADLGTGGTGAFF. This chain connects TRBV30 to TRBJ1-1; 12 nucleotides align to TRBD1. The CDR3 has 15 amino acids. V lost 5 bases, J lost 10 bases, and 14 bases stayed unmatched. Germline lookup yields CDR1 GTSNPN and CDR2 SVGIG (reference sequence).

The chain joins TRBV30 to TRBJ2-7, with TRBD2 matching 10 bases. The junction had 4 bases not matched to a gene; V was cut back by 8 bases and J by 0 bases. CDR3 length: 13 amino acids. From germline, CDR1 is GTSNPN and CDR2 SVGIG (reference sequence). The CDR3: CAVSGRSSYEQYF. The CDR3 DNA sequence: TGTGCCGTTAGCGGGAGGAGCTCCTACGAGCAGTACTTC.

The V and J genes are TRBV5-1 and TRBJ2-3, with 9 bases identical to TRBD2. CDR1 SGHRS and CDR2 YFSETQ come from the germline V gene. V shed 0 bases and J 2 bases; nucleotides not matched to a gene: 7. The CDR3 runs to 17 residues. CDR3 region: CASSLEGAGGNTDTQYF. The DNA of the CDR3 is TGCGCCAGCAGCTTGGAAGGGGCGGGGGGGAACACAGATACGCAGTATTTT. Looking up the rest from reference TRBV5-1 and TRBJ2-3 gives the full variable domain: KAGVTQTPRYLIKTRGQQVTLSCSPISGHRSVSWYQQTPGQGLQFLFEYFSETQRNKGNFPGRFSGRQFSNSRSEMNVSTLELGDSALYLCASSLEGAGGNTDTQYFGPGTRLTVL.

This sequence joins TRBV2 and TRBJ2-3; TRBD2 is a possible D gene (6 bases). CDR3 length equals 16 residues. The germline CDR1 and CDR2 sequences are SNHLY and FYNNEI. V lost 11 bases and J 4 bases, leaving 25 bases between the germline ends. CDR3 nucleotides: TGTGCCGCAAGCCCCTATGGGGGGAGAGGAGCAGATACGCAGTATTTT. Amino acids: CAASPYGGRGADTQYF.

The chain uses TRBV9 and TRBJ2-6; 10 nucleotides agree with TRBD1. Looked up from germline, CDR1 is SGDLS and CDR2 is YYNGEE. With V trimmed by 2 bases and J by 3 bases, 17 bases remained unmatched. This CDR3 has 21 amino acids. This CDR3 reads CASSVRSAGTGVIRGANVLTF. CDR3 coding DNA: TGTGCCAGCAGCGTGAGGAGCGCGGGGACAGGGGTCATACGTGGGGCCAACGTCCTGACTTTC.

This chain connects TRBV27 to TRBJ2-7, with 10 bases aligning to TRBD1. Looked up from germline, CDR1 is MNHEY and CDR2 is SMNVEV (reference sequence). CDR3 size: 14 residues. Trimming at V came to 6 bases and at J to 7 bases, leaving 9 bases not matched to a gene. The CDR3 sequence: CASRSGTGVGEQYF. The CDR3 DNA sequence: TGTGCCAGCAGGTCCGGGACAGGGGTTGGGGAGCAGTACTTC.

The chain couples TRBV2 to TRBJ2-1, with 12 positions matching TRBD1. The trim removed 10 bases at V and 4 bases at J, leaving 11 bases unmatched. The CDR3 consists of 16 residues. Per germline, CDR1 SNHLY and CDR2 FYNNEI. The CDR3 DNA follows: TGTGCCACCAAGGCAGAGGGACAGGGGGCATACAATGAGCAGTTCTTC. It encodes CATKAEGQGAYNEQFF. Looking up the rest from reference TRBV2 and TRBJ2-1 gives the full variable domain: EPEVTQTPSHQVTQMGQEVILRCVPISNHLYFYWYRQILGQKVEFLVSFYNNEISEKSEIFDDQFSVERPDGSNFTLKIRSTKLEDSAMYFCATKAEGQGAYNEQFFGPGTRLTVL.